One sample yielded the 25 T cell receptor beta chains listed below, sequenced in a study of blood T cells in healthy people across ages. A J-beta primer mix and a sample-barcoded 5' primer were used in a second PCR of about 7 to 11 cycles. TCRdb fed the 5' RACE reads into MiXCR, producing one record per CDR3 protein. The sample holds some 1.7 million distinct CDR3 sequences, 28% seen once. Sequenced input: blood. These receptors were taken from a woman younger than 45 in good health.

This clonotype showed up just a few times. The chain carries TRBV5-1 and TRBJ2-2; D is unresolved. Germline values: CDR1 SGHRS, CDR2 YFSETQ. This CDR3 has 15 residues. V shed 2 bases and J shed 6 bases, with 14 bases lying between them. For the CDR3, the DNA is TGCGCCAGCAGCTTTTTGTCAAGCGTAGCCGGGGAGCTGTTTTTT. Translation gives CASSFLSSVAGELFF.

The CDR3 DNA follows: TGCGCCAGCAGCTCCGGGACCATGGTGGCGTACGGCGAAAACATTCAGTACTTC. Protein sequence: CASSSGTMVAYGENIQYF. The chain is built from TRBV5-1 and TRBJ2-4, with D perhaps matching TRBD1 or TRBD2 (5 bases each). V was clipped by 3 bases and J by 5 bases, with 24 bases between them. In germline, CDR1 is SGHRS, CDR2 YFSETQ. The CDR3 sequence is 18 residues long. The full variable domain, rest sourced from reference TRBV5-1 and TRBJ2-4, is KAGVTQTPRYLIKTRGQQVTLSCSPISGHRSVSWYQQTPGQGLQFLFEYFSETQRNKGNFPGRFSGRQFSNSRSEMNVSTLELGDSALYLCASSSGTMVAYGENIQYFGAGTRLSVL.

Regarding this clonotype: A much more abundant neighbour one base away suggests this may be a read error. The rearrangement links TRBV5-6 to TRBJ1-1; a possible D gene is TRBD1 (5 bases). V gave up 0 bases and J gave up 1 base, with 13 bases separating them. This CDR3 region has 16 residues. Germline-derived CDR1 and CDR2 are SGHDT and YYEEEE. The CDR3 here is CASSLESQARNTEAFF. In DNA, the CDR3 is TGTGCCAGCAGCTTGGAGTCACAGGCGAGGAACACTGAAGCTTTCTTT.

The chain combines TRBV11-2 with TRBJ2-7; 10 bases are shared with TRBD2. With V trimmed by 6 bases and J by 2 bases, 16 bases remained unmatched. This CDR3 has 18 residues. Germline V gives CDR1 SGHAT, CDR2 FQNNGV. CDR3 sequence reads: CASRIGGLAGVLPYEQYF. DNA for the CDR3: TGTGCCAGCAGGATAGGGGGCCTAGCGGGAGTCCTTCCCTACGAGCAGTACTTC. The full variable domain, in which reference TRBV11-2 and TRBJ2-7 provide the parts outside the CDR3, is EAGVAQSPRYKIIEKRQSVAFWCNPISGHATLYWYQQILGQGPKLLIQFQNNGVVDDSQLPKDRFSAERLKGVDSTLKIQPAKLEDSAVYLCASRIGGLAGVLPYEQYFGPGTRLTVT.

V is TRBV6-5 and J is TRBJ2-2; the match to TRBD2 covers 9 bases. V lost 6 bases and J lost 7; bases outside the gene matches: 6. The germline gives CDR1 MNHEY, CDR2 SVGAGI. This CDR3 is 14 amino acids long. DNA for the CDR3: TGTGCCAGCAGCAGCGGGGGGCGGGGCGGGGAGCTGTTTTTT. This codes for CASSSGGRGGELFF.

Points on this clonotype: A read error is possible here, since a much larger clone lies one base away. The V and J genes are TRBV28 and TRBJ2-1; possibly TRBD2 for D (6 bases). The V end was cut by 5 bases, the J end by 13 bases, with 27 bases between. CDR1 is MDHEN and CDR2 is SYDVKM in the germline V gene. The length of the CDR3 is 16 residues. The DNA for the CDR3 is TGTGCCAGCAGTCCCTTCACCGGGGGAGTAGAAGAGACCCAGTTCTTC. It specifies CASSPFTGGVEETQFF.

The chain uses TRBV5-6 and TRBJ1-5; possible D gene TRBD1, 5 bases. The CDR3 extends over 15 amino acids. Germline V gives CDR1 SGHDT, CDR2 YYEEEE. Trimming took off 2 bases at V and 5 bases at J, with 14 bases between the two ends. This CDR3 is CASSLGHRYDQPQHF. DNA of the CDR3: TGTGCCAGCAGCTTAGGGCACAGGTATGATCAGCCCCAGCATTTT.

Concerning this clonotype: This may arise from a read error, as a much more abundant clone is one base away. The chain carries TRBV12-3 or TRBV12-4 and TRBJ2-3; 8 nucleotides line up with TRBD1. Unmatched junction bases numbered 5, after V lost 6 bases and J lost 3 bases. This CDR3 has 14 residues. Written as DNA, the CDR3 is TGTGCCAGCAGGTTTCAGGGGGCGACAGATACGCAGTATTTT. Its translation: CASRFQGATDTQYF.

This clonotype has a count of ten or more. The rearrangement uses TRBV29-1 and TRBJ2-1, with TRBD2 matching 7 bases. CDR1 and CDR2 (germline): SQVTM, ANQGSEA. This CDR3 is 16 amino acids long. The V and J ends lost 1 base and 6 bases, in that order; junction bases with no gene match: 12. CDR3 bases: TGCAGCGTTGAAGGCGAGGGAGGGACCGACGTCAATGAGCAGTTCTTC. It codes for CSVEGEGGTDVNEQFF.

With regard to this clonotype: The limits of the CDR3 on the DNA are not certain, so only TCRdb's listed CDR3 is given. The chain joins TRBV7-5 to TRBJ2-1; TRBD1, the D gene given by the table, was not confirmed from the DNA. TRBV7-5 is recorded as a pseudogene. Ends included, the CDR3 has 17 residues. CDR3 in amino acids: CISVPKFRPGRYNEQFF.

The rearrangement links TRBV12-3 or TRBV12-4 to TRBJ1-1, with 8 bases aligning to TRBD1. V gave up 5 bases and J gave up 0 bases; unmatched junction bases: 5. The CDR3 is made up of 15 amino acids. CDR3 coding DNA: TGTGCCAGCAGTCTCCAGGGACAGGTGAACACTGAAGCTTTCTTT. This translates into CASSLQGQVNTEAFF.

As for this clonotype: At one boundary the junction diverges from the germline segment, which might be a read error. This rearrangement joins TRBV5-5 to TRBJ2-6; 8 bases match TRBD2. Germline V gives CDR1 SGHKS, CDR2 YYEKEE (reference sequence). CDR3 size: 16 residues. CDR3 sequence reads: CASSLDGGAGANVPTF. The CDR3 region has the DNA TGTGCCAGCAGCTTGGACGGGGGGGCTGGGGCCAACGTCCCGACTTTC.

This clonotype was found many times. This chain connects TRBV20-1 to TRBJ2-4; unclear D gene. The CDR3 runs to 14 residues. In germline, CDR1 is DFQATT, CDR2 SNEGSKA (reference sequence). Deletions cut 6 bases from V and 0 bases from J, with 12 bases between. The chain's CDR3 is CSALRRQAKNIQYF. CDR3 in DNA: TGCAGTGCCCTTAGGAGACAAGCCAAAAACATTCAGTACTTC.

Of note for this clonotype: At one end, the junction sequence differs from germline, possibly due to a read error. This chain connects TRBV5-1 to TRBJ2-3; TRBD2 matches at 8 bases. The CDR3 contains 15 residues. Germline-derived CDR1 and CDR2 are SGHRS and YFSETQ. For the CDR3, the DNA is TGCGCCAGCAGCTTCGGGGGGGTTAACACAGATATGCAGTATTTT. This translates into CASSFGGVNTDMQYF.

This clonotype turned up a few times. V is TRBV12-3 or TRBV12-4 and J is TRBJ2-1; 9 nucleotides line up with TRBD1. CDR3 length: 15 amino acids. The V segment lost 6 bases and the J segment 10 bases; nucleotides outside the gene matches: 13. CDR3 in amino acids: CASSSITGGGEEQFF. CDR3 coding DNA: TGTGCCAGCAGCTCGATAACAGGGGGCGGGGAGGAGCAGTTCTTC.

This clonotype was counted many times. The chain recombines TRBV4-1 with TRBJ2-7; D remains ambiguous. Trimming took 0 bases from V and 4 from J, leaving 16 bases between them. The CDR3 is 16 amino acids. Germline V gives CDR1 MGHRA, CDR2 YSYEKL. The CDR3 protein is CASSQDHTLGSYEQYF. The CDR3 DNA sequence: TGCGCCAGCAGCCAAGATCACACCCTGGGCTCTTACGAGCAGTACTTC.

To note about this clonotype: At one end, the junction sequence differs from germline, possibly due to a read error. This chain links TRBV7-9 with TRBJ1-1; D might be TRBD1 (6 bases). The CDR3 consists of 18 residues. Germline V CDR1 and CDR2: SEHNR, FQNEAQ (reference sequence). The CDR3 nucleotides are TGTGCTAGCAGCTTAGCGGGGGCCCGCGGGGGCAAGAACACTGAAGCTTTCTTT. Protein: CASSLAGARGGKNTEAFF.

This clonotype appeared many times. V and J are TRBV28 and TRBJ1-2, with D possibly matching TRBD1 (6 bases). Trimming stripped 5 bases from V and 4 bases from J, with 11 bases between. The CDR3 consists of 13 residues. Germline V gene data show CDR1 as MDHEN and CDR2 as SYDVKM. CDR3 coding DNA: TGTGCCAGCAGTCTTGGGGGCTTCTATGGCTACACCTTC. Protein: CASSLGGFYGYTF.

V is TRBV2 and J is TRBJ1-6, with TRBD1 as a possible D gene (5 bases). The CDR3 has 12 residues. From germline, CDR1 is SNHLY and CDR2 FYNNEI. Between the trimmed V and J ends, which lost 8 bases and 9 bases, there was a span of 11 bases. Here the CDR3 DNA reads TGTGCCAGCTCGGGGGGATGTTCACCCCTCCACTTT. It encodes CASSGGCSPLHF.

This clonotype has just a few counts. The chain employs TRBV2 and TRBJ2-1; D is possibly TRBD1 (5 bases). Trimming stripped 6 bases from V and 0 bases from J, with 9 bases between. The CDR3 extends over 14 amino acids. Germline CDR1 reads SNHLY; CDR2 reads FYNNEI. For the CDR3, the DNA is TGTGCCAGCAGAAGGACATCCTCCTACAATGAGCAGTTCTTC. It encodes CASRRTSSYNEQFF.

This chain uses TRBV7-2 with TRBJ2-1, with 8 bases that match TRBD2. From germline, CDR1 is SGHTA and CDR2 FQGNSA. The CDR3 length is 14 residues. Losses at the gene ends were 5 bases for V and 3 bases for J; bases not matched to a gene: 3. This CDR3 is CTSSPGTSYNEQFF. The CDR3 nucleotides are TGTACCAGCAGCCCCGGGACTAGCTACAATGAGCAGTTCTTC. The whole variable domain, remainder taken from reference TRBV7-2 and TRBJ2-1, is GAGVSQSPSNKVTEKGKDVELRCDPISGHTALYWYRQSLGQGLEFLIYFQGNSAPDKSGLPSDRFSAERTGGSVSTLTIQRTQQEDSAVYLCTSSPGTSYNEQFFGPGTRLTVL.

At least ten counts were recorded for this clonotype. The chain has TRBV20-1 and TRBJ2-5; 8 bases are shared with TRBD1. V lost 2 bases, J lost 5 bases, and 7 bases stayed unmatched. Per the germline V gene, CDR1 is DFQATT and CDR2 is SNEGSKA (reference sequence). CDR3 size: 14 residues. The CDR3 loop reads CSARRRDRRETQYF. CDR3 DNA sequence: TGCAGTGCTAGACGACGGGACAGGAGGGAGACCCAGTACTTC.

This clonotype occurred a few times. This rearrangement joins TRBV6-1 to TRBJ2-2; 7 bases map to TRBD1. Germline lookup yields CDR1 MNHNS and CDR2 SASEGT. Unmatched junction bases numbered 12, after V lost 6 bases and J lost 5 bases. The CDR3 runs 16 residues. The CDR3 DNA reads as TGTGCCAGCAGAGAACAGGGGCAGATTGGTACCGGGGAGCTGTTTTTT. Translating it yields CASREQGQIGTGELFF.

This clonotype was counted many times. The rearrangement links TRBV20-1 to TRBJ2-3, with D possibly matching TRBD2 (5 bases). The V end was cut by 1 base, the J end by 3 bases, with 8 bases between. The V gene's germline CDR1 is DFQATT and CDR2 SNEGSKA (reference sequence). The CDR3 loop spans 13 amino acids. CDR3 loop: CSARGEGTDTQYF. In nucleotides, the CDR3 is TGCAGTGCTAGAGGCGAGGGTACAGATACGCAGTATTTT.

The CDR3 sequence is CASTPTAGSNTGELFF. The DNA of the CDR3 is TGTGCCAGTACCCCAACAGCGGGTTCGAACACCGGGGAGCTGTTTTTT. J is TRBJ2-2 and V is TRBV19; the D gene is possibly TRBD2 (6 bases). The germline gives CDR1 LNHDA, CDR2 SQIVND (reference sequence). V was shortened by 7 bases and J by 0 bases, with 15 bases between the two germline ends. The CDR3 extends over 16 amino acids.